Listed here are 19 T cell receptor beta chains from one sample, sequenced in a study of CD8+ T cells in alopecia areata. Following RNA extraction, reverse transcription yielded cDNA that acted as the sequencing template. Sequencing was performed with immunoSEQ multiplex PCR; in TCRdb, only in-frame clones are kept and a portion is missing. Found here are 160,000 or so clones, around half of them singletons; the top ten hold approximately 19%. The sample here was CD8+ T cells sorted from blood, taken at week 0. The receptors stem from a human donor with alopecia areata.

CDR3 loop: CASSLDGEGEQYF. Written as DNA, the CDR3 is TGTGCCAGCAGCTTAGACGGCGAGGGCGAGCAGTACTTC. The chain carries TRBV7-6 and TRBJ2-7; tentative D call: TRBD2 (5 bases). Trimming shortened V by 1 base and J by 6 bases, and 10 bases separated the two germline ends. The CDR3 runs 13 residues. Germline V gene lookup returns CDR1 SGHVS and CDR2 FNYEAQ. The variable domain in full, with the rest retrieved from reference TRBV7-6 and TRBJ2-7, is GAGVSQSPRYKVTKRGQDVALRCDPISGHVSLYWYRQALGQGPEFLTYFNYEAQQDKSGLPNDRFSAERPEGSISTLTIQRTEQRDSAMYRCASSLDGEGEQYFGPGTRLTVT.

This clone was seen only once. CDR3 DNA sequence: TGTGCCATCAGTGGGACTAGCGGTTACAATGAGCAGTTCTTC. Translated: CAISGTSGYNEQFF. The rearrangement joins TRBV10-3 to TRBJ2-1, with 10 bases aligning to TRBD2. This CDR3 region has 14 residues. From germline, CDR1 is ENHRY and CDR2 SYGVKD. With 4 bases clipped from V and 4 bases from J, the junction kept 1 base outside the gene matches.

This clone was observed a handful of times. This chain uses TRBV30 with TRBJ2-2; TRBD1 matches 7 bases. The CDR3 covers 13 residues. CDR1 is GTSNPN, CDR2 SVGIG, per germline (reference sequence). The V and J ends lost 2 bases and 6 bases, in that order; junction bases with no gene match: 3. The CDR3 protein is CAWSIGTAGELFF. DNA of the CDR3: TGTGCCTGGAGTATAGGGACAGCCGGGGAGCTGTTTTTT.

The chain links TRBV4-3 to TRBJ1-2; D is ambiguous. Trimming cost V 3 bases and J 5 bases, with 10 bases left between them. CDR3 length: 13 residues. Germline V gene data show CDR1 as LGHNA and CDR2 as YSLEER. In nucleotides, the CDR3 is TGCGCCAGCAGCCACCGGGGTTCGTATGGCTACACCTTC. Its translation is CASSHRGSYGYTF.

The chain uses TRBV29-1 and TRBJ1-1, with unresolved D. V lost 3 bases to trimming and J lost 1 base, with 15 bases between them. This CDR3 comprises 15 residues. Germline CDR1 reads SQVTM; CDR2 reads ANQGSEA. The CDR3 coding sequence is TGCAGCGTTGATAGAAGAGAGGGAGCGAACACTGAAGCTTTCTTT. It encodes CSVDRREGANTEAFF. The full variable domain, with the rest looked up from reference TRBV29-1 and TRBJ1-1, is SAVISQKPSRDICQRGTSLTIQCQVDSQVTMMFWYRQQPGQSLTLIATANQGSEATYESGFVIDKFPISRPNLTFSTLTVSNMSPEDSSIYLCSVDRREGANTEAFFGQGTRLTVV.

The chain is built from TRBV29-1 and TRBJ1-1, with D unclear. The CDR3 is made up of 14 amino acids. The germline V gene has CDR1 SQVTM and CDR2 ANQGSEA. The CDR3 DNA reads as TGCAGTGGCCAAAGGCAGGCCATGAACACTGAAGCTTTCTTT. Translated, it gives CSGQRQAMNTEAFF.

This clone turned up a few times. Here the CDR3 reads CASSPGAAPNNEQFF. CDR3 DNA sequence: TGTGCCAGCAGCCCCGGGGCGGCGCCCAACAATGAGCAGTTCTTC. V usage is TRBV6-4 and J usage is TRBJ2-1; perhaps D is TRBD1 or TRBD2 (5 bases each). CDR3 length equals 15 residues. Trimming removed 6 bases from V and 5 bases from J, with 17 bases in between. Germline assignment: CDR1 MRHNA and CDR2 SNTAGT.

In its sample, this clone was seen a few times. The CDR3 sequence is CASSQTVANEQFF. The CDR3 DNA reads TGCGCCAGCAGCCAAACAGTTGCCAATGAGCAGTTCTTC. J is TRBJ2-1 and V is TRBV4-3; unclear D gene. Germline loops: CDR1 LGHNA, CDR2 YSLEER. There are 13 residues in the CDR3. Deletions cut 2 bases from V and 6 bases from J, with 8 bases between.

This CDR3 reads CASSFLAEETQYF. The CDR3 DNA is TGTGCCAGCAGCTTTCTAGCGGAAGAGACCCAGTACTTC. V and J are TRBV5-6 and TRBJ2-5; TRBD2 aligns across 7 bases. V trimming: 2 bases; J trimming: 3 bases; junction bases outside the gene matches: 1. This CDR3 has 13 amino acids. From germline, CDR1 is SGHDT and CDR2 YYEEEE.

This clone was picked up a small number of times. V usage is TRBV5-5 and J usage is TRBJ2-7, with D perhaps TRBD1 (5 bases). The CDR3 length is 14 residues. Germline V gives CDR1 SGHKS, CDR2 YYEKEE (reference sequence). V shed 4 bases and J shed 0 bases, with 11 bases lying between them. For the CDR3, the DNA is TGTGCCAGCAGCGGAAGGGGAAACTCCTACGAGCAGTACTTC. Translated, it gives CASSGRGNSYEQYF.

V and J are TRBV7-2 and TRBJ1-1, with D unresolved. The CDR3 is made up of 11 amino acids. Germline V gives CDR1 SGHTA, CDR2 FQGNSA. Trimming took 5 bases from V and 4 from J, leaving 5 bases between them. The chain's CDR3 is CASSPSTEAFF. The CDR3 DNA sequence: TGTGCCAGCAGCCCATCCACTGAAGCTTTCTTT.

The rearrangement links TRBV20-1 to TRBJ1-1; TRBD1 aligns across 7 bases. The CDR3 loop spans 11 amino acids. Germline values: CDR1 DFQATT, CDR2 SNEGSKA (reference sequence). Germline trimming cut 6 bases from V and 11 bases from J; bases unmatched to any gene: 9. CDR3: CSARQGPDAFF. The CDR3 nucleotides read TGCAGTGCGCGACAGGGTCCCGACGCTTTCTTT.

The chain uses TRBV29-1 and TRBJ1-1; the D gene is possibly TRBD1 (5 bases). The CDR3 has 12 residues. Trimming removed 3 bases at V and 2 bases at J, with 7 bases between. Germline assignment: CDR1 SQVTM and CDR2 ANQGSEA. The CDR3 DNA reads as TGCAGCGTTGACAGGGTCAACACTGAAGCTTTCTTT. Protein product: CSVDRVNTEAFF.

The chain is built from TRBV27 and TRBJ2-6; D not resolved. V was shortened by 8 bases and J by 0 bases, with 14 bases between the two germline ends. The CDR3 spans 16 residues. Germline V lookup: CDR1 MNHEY, CDR2 SMNVEV (reference sequence). CDR3 region: CASGLFLSSGANVLTF. CDR3 coding DNA: TGTGCCAGCGGCCTTTTTTTAAGCTCTGGGGCCAACGTCCTGACTTTC.

In its sample, this clone was seen a few times. The chain recombines TRBV2 with TRBJ1-1; 8 bases agree with TRBD1. Germline V gene lookup returns CDR1 SNHLY and CDR2 FYNNEI. V lost 7 bases and J lost 0; bases outside the gene matches: 4. The CDR3 runs to 14 residues. The chain's CDR3 is CASTSGQVNTEAFF. CDR3 in DNA: TGTGCCAGCACCTCGGGACAGGTGAACACTGAAGCTTTCTTT.

This chain uses TRBV4-3 with TRBJ2-1; TRBD2 agrees at 10 bases. The junction had 4 bases not matched to a gene; V was cut back by 2 bases and J by 12 bases. CDR3 length equals 13 residues. CDR1 and CDR2 from the germline V gene are LGHNA and YSLEER. CDR3 nucleotides: TGCGCCAGCAGCCAACTATCTAGCGGGGGGCAGTTCTTC. This gives the protein CASSQLSSGGQFF.

The chain uses TRBV19 and TRBJ1-1; D is perhaps TRBD1 (5 bases). This CDR3 is built from 13 residues. V was pared by 11 bases and J by 4 bases, with 17 bases between. The V gene's germline CDR1 is LNHDA and CDR2 SQIVND (reference sequence). The CDR3 sequence is CAADSAGGTEAFF. The DNA of the CDR3 is TGTGCCGCTGATAGCGCGGGGGGCACTGAAGCTTTCTTT.

The CDR3 reads CASTLGNEQYF. Here the CDR3 DNA reads TGTGCCAGTACCCTTGGGAACGAGCAGTACTTC. This rearrangement joins TRBV19 to TRBJ2-7, with no clear D. CDR1 LNHDA and CDR2 SQIVND come from the germline V gene (reference sequence). This CDR3 region has 11 residues. The ends were cut back, 7 bases at V and 5 bases at J, with 9 bases in the middle.

The chain employs TRBV2 and TRBJ1-2, with D uncertain. Germline CDR1 reads SNHLY; CDR2 reads FYNNEI. The CDR3 runs to 11 residues. Trimming took off 10 bases at V and 4 bases at J, with 10 bases between the two ends. CDR3 sequence reads: CANPEGYGYTF. The CDR3 coding sequence is TGTGCCAATCCTGAGGGCTATGGCTACACCTTC.